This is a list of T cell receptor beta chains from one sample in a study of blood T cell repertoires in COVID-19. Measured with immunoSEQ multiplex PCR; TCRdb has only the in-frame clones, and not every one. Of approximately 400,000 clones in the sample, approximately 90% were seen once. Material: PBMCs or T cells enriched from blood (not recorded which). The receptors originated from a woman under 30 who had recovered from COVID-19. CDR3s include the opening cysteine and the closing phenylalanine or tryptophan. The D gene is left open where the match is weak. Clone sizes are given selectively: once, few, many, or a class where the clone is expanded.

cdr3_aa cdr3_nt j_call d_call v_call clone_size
CASKAPGLAVTNEQFF TGCGCCAGCAAGGCACCGGGACTAGCGGTTACTAATGAGCAGTTCTTC TRBJ2-1 TRBD2 TRBV5-1 -
CAISNTENTEAFF TGTGCCATCAGTAACACCGAGAACACTGAAGCTTTCTTT TRBJ1-1 - TRBV10-3 -
CASSPGQGSGNTIYF TGTGCCAGCAGCCCAGGACAGGGCTCTGGAAACACCATATATTTT TRBJ1-3 TRBD1 TRBV13 -
CASSFIVGGFTVNTEAFF TGTGCCAGCAGCTTTATCGTGGGGGGATTCACCGTGAACACTGAAGCTTTCTTT TRBJ1-1 - TRBV7-9 -
CASSYQGGDTQYF TGTGCCAGCAGCTACCAGGGAGGAGATACGCAGTATTTT TRBJ2-3 - TRBV7-9 -
CASSVRGSSGWTQYF TGTGCCAGCAGTGTAAGGGGGAGTAGCGGGTGGACCCAGTACTTC TRBJ2-5 - TRBV2 -
CASSNSGQGAKEQYF TGTGCCAGCAGCAACTCCGGACAGGGGGCGAAGGAGCAGTACTTC TRBJ2-7 - TRBV21-1 -
CASSLLGENTEAFF TGTGCCAGCAGCTTATTGGGCGAGAACACTGAAGCTTTCTTT TRBJ1-1 - TRBV7-3 -
CASSEAPGQGESAYF TGTGCCAGCAGTGAAGCTCCGGGACAGGGGGAGTCGGCGTACTTC TRBJ2-7 TRBD1 TRBV2 -
CASSPKQGKVGNTEAFF TGTGCCAGCTCACCGAAACAGGGTAAGGTAGGAAACACTGAAGCTTTCTTT TRBJ1-1 - TRBV18 -
CARETGGRIASSHNNYGYTF TGTGCCAGAGAAACAGGGGGCAGGATTGCCTCGAGCCACAATAACTATGGCTACACCTTC TRBJ1-2 TRBD1 TRBV3-1/TRBV3-2 once
CAWTGGREWGYTF TGTGCCTGGACAGGGGGCCGGGAGTGGGGCTACACCTTC TRBJ1-2 TRBD1 TRBV30 -
CASSPGQGSPNYGYTF TGTGCCAGCAGCCCGGGACAGGGGAGTCCCAACTATGGCTACACCTTC TRBJ1-2 TRBD1 TRBV7-9 -